This record looks at one TCR beta chain sequence and its context. Its antigen remains unidentified. No qualities accompany the bases; no much larger clone lies one base away. As encoded in the germline V gene, CDR1 is MDHEN while CDR2 is SYDVKM. Trimming removed 6 bases from V and 7 bases from J, leaving 10 bases between the germline ends. The CDR3 numbers 11 residues from cysteine through phenylalanine. Left in the record is the CDR3 DNA by itself, 33 bases read in frame from the first base. Library method: PCR. The sequencer listed for this sample is Illumina HiSeq 2500. TCR libraries were prepared with molecular barcoding, using unique molecular identifiers to normalize TCRbeta repertoire quantification. TCRdb cleaned the public reads at Q25 with fastp, built clones with MiXCR and kept in-frame beta chains. One record per CDR3 amino acid sequence lists the most common genes and DNA. The sample profile shows about a million distinct CDR3 sequences; 25% to 35% of them were found once. Around 30% of the sample is in the top ten clones.

What this sample's treatment or condition label stands for: allogeneic hematopoietic cell transplantation with graft depleted of TCRalphabeta T cells and CD19 B cells. Transplant recipients were children who received TCRalphabeta/CD19-depleted allogeneic hematopoietic cell grafts. This specimen comes from a study of T-cell reconstitution after alpha-beta-depleted transplantation in children (TCRdb year 2016). In terms of the full investigation: Using TCR repertoire profiling, the study quantitatively followed how T-cell immune reconstitution unfolded in children after TCRalphabeta/CD19-depleted allogeneic hematopoietic cell transplantation. General study outcomes and caveats: The apparently early recovery of alphabetaT-cell counts about two months after transplant reportedly depended on only several hundred rapidly expanded clones that came from non-depleted graft cells. Over the following months the frequencies of hyperexpanded clones went down, and after one year T-cell counts and TCRbeta diversity were mostly credited to newly produced T cells. The high TCRbeta diversity at day 60 in some patients was ascribed to recipient T cells and intrathymic progenitors that had survived conditioning.

The receptor was derived from a boy less than two years old who had a stem cell transplant for SCID, so the T cells may come from the graft donor. The sequence is built from TRBV28 and TRBJ2-7; the D gene cannot be named for sure. The sample in question was PBMCs, mostly from graft donor cells, obtained 360 days after TCRalphabeta/CD19-depleted stem cell transplant. The CDR3 reads CASRNLWEQYF. The DNA reads as follows: TGTGCCAGCAGGAATCTTTGGGAGCAGTACTTC.